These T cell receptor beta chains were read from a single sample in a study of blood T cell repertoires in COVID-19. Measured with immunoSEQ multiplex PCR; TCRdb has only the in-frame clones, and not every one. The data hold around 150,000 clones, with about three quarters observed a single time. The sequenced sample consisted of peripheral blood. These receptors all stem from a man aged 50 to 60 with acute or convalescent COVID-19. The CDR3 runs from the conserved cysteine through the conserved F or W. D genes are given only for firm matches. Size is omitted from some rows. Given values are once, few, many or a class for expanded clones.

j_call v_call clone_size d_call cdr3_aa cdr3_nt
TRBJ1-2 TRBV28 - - CASSPTGGYTF TGTGCCAGCAGTCCTACAGGGGGCTACACCTTC
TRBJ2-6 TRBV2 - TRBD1 CAKGTGVAGANVLTF TGTGCCAAAGGGACAGGGGTTGCTGGGGCCAACGTCCTGACTTTC
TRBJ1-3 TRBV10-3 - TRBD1 CAISDPGTGSGSGNTIYF TGTGCCATCAGTGACCCCGGGACAGGGTCGGGCTCTGGAAACACCATATATTTT
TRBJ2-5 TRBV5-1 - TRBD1 CASSLAGQGYQETQYF TGCGCCAGCAGCTTGGCCGGACAGGGGTACCAAGAGACCCAGTACTTC
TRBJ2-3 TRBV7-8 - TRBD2 CASSPWTSQSTDTQYF TGTGCCAGCAGCCCATGGACTAGCCAAAGCACAGATACGCAGTATTTT
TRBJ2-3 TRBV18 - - CASSPSPRPDTQYF TGTGCCAGCTCACCCTCCCCTAGGCCAGATACGCAGTATTTT
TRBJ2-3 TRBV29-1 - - CSVEGTSGTDTQYF TGCAGCGTTGAAGGGACTTCTGGCACAGATACGCAGTATTTT
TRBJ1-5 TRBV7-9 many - CASSSQSGQPQHF TGTGCCAGCAGCTCCCAGAGCGGTCAGCCCCAGCATTTT
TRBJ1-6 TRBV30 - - CAWSVKGYNSPLHF TGTGCCTGGAGTGTAAAGGGGTATAATTCACCCCTCCACTTT
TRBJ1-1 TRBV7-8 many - CASSRYREGGTEAFF TGTGCCAGCAGCCGCTACAGGGAAGGGGGAACTGAAGCTTTCTTT
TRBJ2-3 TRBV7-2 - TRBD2 CASSSRLAGLTDTQYF TGTGCCAGCAGCTCAAGACTAGCGGGGTTAACAGATACGCAGTATTTT
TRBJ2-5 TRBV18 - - CASRKDSSVETQYF TGTGCCAGCCGCAAGGACAGTTCGGTAGAGACCCAGTACTTC
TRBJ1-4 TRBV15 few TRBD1 CATSRVQGQGSEKLFF TGTGCCACCAGCAGAGTGCAGGGACAGGGGAGTGAAAAACTGTTTTTT
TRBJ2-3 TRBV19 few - CASSLGFSGPDTQYF TGTGCCAGTAGTCTGGGCTTTAGTGGGCCAGATACGCAGTATTTT
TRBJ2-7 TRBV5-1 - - CASSPSPGQGLEQYF TGCGCCAGCAGCCCAAGCCCGGGGCAGGGGCTCGAGCAGTACTTC
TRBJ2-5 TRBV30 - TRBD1 CAWSRPGQAVLETQYF TGTGCCTGGAGTCGACCGGGACAGGCCGTTCTAGAGACCCAGTACTTC
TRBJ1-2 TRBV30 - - CAWSQGRYGYTF TGTGCCTGGAGTCAAGGGAGATATGGCTACACCTTC
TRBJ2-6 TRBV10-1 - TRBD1 CASSERGQALPSGANVLTF TGCGCCAGCAGTGAAAGGGGACAGGCGCTTCCCTCTGGGGCCAACGTCCTGACTTTC
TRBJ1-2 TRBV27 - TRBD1 CASSLRDRGNYGYTF TGTGCCAGCAGTTTAAGGGACAGGGGCAACTATGGCTACACCTTC